This T cell receptor beta chain was retrieved from a study of tumor-infiltrating lymphocytes in primary liver carcinoma. Study results and limitations: Lower overlap was observed for tumor-adjacent and tumor-blood pairs relative to tumor region pairs. Each sample was bulk and unsorted; consequently, CD4+ and CD8+ repertoires were not compared.

The CDR3 is 15 residues long. V was trimmed by 5 bases and J by 5 bases, leaving 21 bases between them. CDR1 is GTSNPN, CDR2 SVGIG, per germline (reference sequence). A constant-region primer served to make TCR beta cDNA from roughly 540 ng total RNA. Three nested multiplex PCR rounds, a slightly modified ARM-PCR method, built the TCR beta libraries. The study ran its first two PCR rounds for roughly 11 cycles each, using TRBV1-TRBV30 forward primers and a C-beta reverse primer. TCRdb independently ran MiXCR on the multiplex PCR reads; one entry per CDR3 protein. The table lists just over 300,000 distinct CDR3 sequences, 58% of them singletons. Regarding this clonotype: As yet, its antigen is unknown.

For blood RNA, unsorted whole blood served as the source, and germline DNA was extracted too. The material sequenced was peripheral blood. This chain uses TRBV30 with TRBJ2-5; the D call may be TRBD1 or TRBD2 (7 bases each). The source is a woman under 40 with primary liver carcinoma and hepatitis B virus infection. The CDR3 is CAWERISGGGETQYF. In DNA, the CDR3 is TGTGCCTGGGAAAGAATATCAGGGGGAGGGGAGACCCAGTACTTC.